Described below is a single TCR beta chain sequence and its context. This clonotype was observed a handful of times. Its antigen remains unidentified. No much larger clone exists at a distance of one base, and base qualities are not known. These data come from a study of neurological immune-mediated disorders (dated by TCRdb to the late 2010s). Background on the whole study: Among the approximately 35 multiple sclerosis patients, approximately 30 had relapsing-remitting MS and 3 had secondary progressive MS. Alongside PBMC samples, the set of about 100 TCR-beta libraries contained longitudinal samples, technical triplicates, and paired CD4+ and CD8+ T-cell subsets that had been sorted. The cohort included 60 to 70 subjects: approximately 15 with HAM/TSP, about 34 with multiple sclerosis, and 20 healthy controls. The study compared peripheral blood TCR-beta repertoires of HTLV-I-associated myelopathy (HAM/TSP) patients, multiple sclerosis patients and healthy controls using UMI-based sequencing. Results and caveats for the whole study, not just this receptor: The MS cluster was not associated with any clinical or MRI features, and the authors stated that larger cohorts are needed. The highest TCR clonal expansion was observed in HAM/TSP patients, whereas the lowest was observed in MS patients, even when compared with healthy controls. Expanded clones from different subjects shared no identical CDR3 amino acid sequences, which suggests that TCR-beta repertoires were private in all groups. Repertoires from 18 of 34 MS patients were grouped by phylogenetic analysis into a cluster of related CDR3 sequences, suggesting a possible repertoire-level signature.

Libraries from unsorted PBMCs were made from 2 million PBMCs kept in RNAlater at -80 degrees C until RNA extraction. Multiple sclerosis patients were enrolled in a US clinical protocol evaluating disease progression by magnetic resonance imaging. Peripheral blood was subjected to Ficoll-Hypaque density gradient centrifugation to isolate PBMCs, which were then cryopreserved in liquid nitrogen. CDR1 and CDR2 are read off the germline V gene as SGHVS and FQNEAQ. V and J lose 6 bases and 8 bases, and a span of 10 bases separates them. Including the terminal cysteine and phenylalanine, the CDR3 comprises 11 residues. The retained sequence is limited to the CDR3, 33 bases, with the frame set at the first base. cDNA was synthesized by template-switch 5'RACE using a primer carrying a 10-nucleotide random unique molecular identifier by which each TCR transcript was tagged. Every sequencing run yielded over 190 million TCR-beta sequences covering 15-18 subjects. The RNeasy kit was used for extraction of total RNA. TCR-beta VDJ regions were amplified with primers for the TCR constant region and the 5'RACE anchor, using the KAPA Real-time Library Amplification kit. A first PCR added sample indexes and Illumina adaptors, after which a second PCR increased the library yield. After Ampure bead purification, the TCR product of roughly 650 bp was size-selected on a 2% E-gel SizeSelection system. Library quality was checked on a Bioanalyzer, concentration was measured with Qubit, and libraries were quantified with the Kapa Library Quantification kit before pooling. Paired-end 2 x 150 bp sequencing of the libraries was performed on an Illumina HiSeq 2500. To increase sequence diversity, roughly 24-32% phiX was spiked into each library pool. Per the source publication's procedure: The quality-filtered reads were processed with the UMI-based MiGEC pipeline, whose error correction step removed more than 75% of the raw TCR sequences. IMGT germline references were used for alignment of VDJ genes, and clonotypes were defined by a unique CDR3 amino acid sequence together with V-J genes. Clonal expansion, Shannon diversity and CDR3 relatedness (CalcPairwiseDistances, ClusterSamples) were evaluated with VDJtools, and phylogenetic trees were built with CLCbio workbench. Clones with at least 8 unique UMIs were defined as expanded, with this threshold being based on coefficient-of-variation modelling across technical triplicates. TCRdb trimmed public reads at Q25 via fastp, called clones via MiXCR and kept in-frame beta chains. Rows with a matching CDR3 protein are joined into one entry that keeps the most common DNA and genes. The V and J calls were determined by TCRdb, not by the authors. The sample table contains some 66,000 distinct CDR3 sequences; only one count was recorded for over 4% of them. The ten largest clones capture about 2.4% of the sample.

This TCR derives from a man aged 50 to 60 with multiple sclerosis. This chain joins TRBV7-8 to TRBJ1-2; TRBD1 is a possible D gene, resting on 5 matching bases. Sequences were obtained from PBMCs. The CDR3 loop reads CASSPGRGYTF. The nucleotide sequence reads as follows: TGTGCCAGCAGTCCAGGGAGGGGCTACACCTTC. The CDR3, completed at both ends by the reference TRBV7-8 and TRBJ1-2 genes, gives the full variable domain GAGVSQSPRYKVAKRGQDVALRCDPISGHVSLFWYQQALGQGPEFLTYFQNEAQLDKSGLPSDRFFAERPEGSVSTLKIQRTQQEDSAVYLCASSPGRGYTFGSGTRLTVV.